Listed here are 11 T cell receptor beta chains from one sample, sequenced in a study of cytomegalovirus exposure and HLA in healthy donors. The PCR employed 60 Vbeta primers together with 13 Jbeta primers. The repertoire was sequenced with immunoSEQ multiplex PCR; TCRdb's copy has only in-frame clones and lacks some. The sample holds approximately 140,000 clones, approximately 84% seen once. Specimen: PBMCs. All receptors come from a young woman in good health and CMV-seronegative.

The chain is built from TRBV2 and TRBJ2-5; 11 bases align to TRBD2. This CDR3 is built from 15 residues. Per germline, CDR1 SNHLY and CDR2 FYNNEI. The trim removed 0 bases at V and 4 bases at J, leaving 1 base unmatched. CDR3 coding DNA: TGTGCCAGCAGTGAAGCCCTAGCGGGGGGAGAGACCCAGTACTTC. Protein product: CASSEALAGGETQYF.

This rearrangement joins TRBV14 to TRBJ2-5; D uncertain. This CDR3 is 13 amino acids long. Trimming shortened V by 4 bases and J by 10 bases, and 16 bases separated the two germline ends. CDR1 and CDR2 from the germline V gene are SGHDN and FVKESK. Here the CDR3 DNA reads TGTGCCAGCAGCCTCGCGACGAGTGGGCTCCAGTACTTC. It is translated as CASSLATSGLQYF.

V usage is TRBV30 and J usage is TRBJ1-5, with 8 nucleotides matching TRBD1. Germline V gene sequence: CDR1 GTSNPN, CDR2 SVGIG (reference sequence). This CDR3 comprises 15 residues. V lost 2 bases to trimming and J lost 4 bases; unmatched junction nucleotides: 7. This CDR3 is CAWSPAGQVNQPQHF. CDR3 DNA sequence: TGTGCCTGGAGTCCTGCGGGACAGGTAAATCAGCCCCAGCATTTT.

The J gene is TRBJ2-1, the V gene TRBV23-1; D perhaps matches TRBD1 (7 bases). TRBV23-1 is filed as an ORF, its function uncertain. CDR3 size: 13 residues. The V end was cut by 3 bases, the J end by 8 bases, with 11 bases between. Here the CDR3 DNA reads TGCGCCAGCAGTCAGGGCAGGGGGGATGAGCAGTTCTTC. It encodes CASSQGRGDEQFF.

The chain carries TRBV27 and TRBJ1-1, with D unclear. Trimming cost V 3 bases and J 6 bases, with 20 bases left between them. CDR1 and CDR2 (germline): MNHEY, SMNVEV (reference sequence). The CDR3 runs 16 residues. CDR3 DNA sequence: TGTGCCAGCAGTTTTTTGGGTTTTGGAGGCCAAGCTGAAGCTTTCTTT. Translation: CASSFLGFGGQAEAFF.

V is TRBV19 and J is TRBJ2-2; 8 positions match TRBD1. Germline CDR1 is LNHDA and CDR2 is SQIVND (reference sequence). The CDR3 runs to 14 residues. V was pared by 9 bases and J by 3 bases, with 6 bases of the junction left unmatched. The CDR3 region is CASRQGRDTGELFF. The CDR3 coding sequence is TGTGCCAGCCGACAGGGGCGGGACACCGGGGAGCTGTTTTTT. The full variable domain, rest sourced from reference TRBV19 and TRBJ2-2, is DGGITQSPKYLFRKEGQNVTLSCEQNLNHDAMYWYRQDPGQGLRLIYYSQIVNDFQKGDIAEGYSVSREKKESFPLTVTSAQKNPTAFYLCASRQGRDTGELFFGEGSRLTVL.

The chain is built from TRBV6-1 and TRBJ1-3; D ambiguous. This CDR3 has 15 amino acids. Germline V CDR1 and CDR2: MNHNS, SASEGT. Trimming removed 0 bases at V and 4 bases at J, with 10 bases between. CDR3 residues: CASSEAAESGNTIYF. The CDR3 DNA reads as TGTGCCAGCAGTGAAGCAGCGGAATCAGGAAACACCATATATTTT.

The chain couples TRBV2 to TRBJ2-3; a possible D gene is TRBD1 (7 bases). CDR3 size: 16 residues. Germline assignment: CDR1 SNHLY and CDR2 FYNNEI. Trimming removed 9 bases from V and 7 bases from J, with 26 bases in between. As DNA, the CDR3 is TGTGCCAGTGGGACCCCCAGGGGGGTTGGAGGGAATACGCAGTATTTT. Translation: CASGTPRGVGGNTQYF. The full variable domain, in which reference TRBV2 and TRBJ2-3 provide the parts outside the CDR3, is EPEVTQTPSHQVTQMGQEVILRCVPISNHLYFYWYRQILGQKVEFLVSFYNNEISEKSEIFDDQFSVERPDGSNFTLKIRSTKLEDSAMYFCASGTPRGVGGNTQYFGPGTRLTVL.

The chain uses TRBV19 and TRBJ1-1, with D possibly being TRBD1 (5 bases). Germline V lookup: CDR1 LNHDA, CDR2 SQIVND (reference sequence). The CDR3 is 13 amino acids. V shed 5 bases and J shed 11 bases, with 18 bases lying between them. The CDR3 is CASSPLGRARAFF. In nucleotides, the CDR3 is TGTGCCAGTAGTCCCCTTGGCAGGGCTAGGGCTTTCTTT.

The V gene is TRBV6-1, the J gene TRBJ2-1, with TRBD2 identical over 7 bases. There are 15 residues in the CDR3. V was clipped by 1 base and J by 8 bases; unmatched bases: 8. Germline V CDR1 and CDR2: MNHNS, SASEGT. The CDR3 nucleotides read TGTGCCAGCAGTGAAGAGGCCGGCGGGAGACATGAGCAGTTCTTC. It encodes CASSEEAGGRHEQFF.

The V call is TRBV21-1, the J call TRBJ2-1; TRBD2 was called by the table and not checked on the DNA. TRBV21-1 is noted as a pseudogene. The CDR3 extends over 18 amino acids. CDR3 region: CASSKEQLLGGHYNEQFF. CDR3 nucleotide sequence: TGTGCCAGCAGCAAAGAACAGCTCCTTGGAGGCCATTACAATGAGCAGTTCTTC.